These T cell receptor beta chains were read from a single sample in a study of CD8 T cells in Susac syndrome. TCRdb fed the immunoSEQ multiplex PCR reads into MiXCR, producing one record per CDR3 protein. This table has about 2,000 distinct CDR3 sequences, 55% to 75% appearing once. Sequenced: CD8+ TEMRA cells from PBMCs. These receptors originate from a human donor with Susac syndrome. CDR3s include the opening cysteine and the closing phenylalanine or tryptophan. D genes are given only for firm matches. Size values are once, few and many counts, or a class for expanded clones, and some rows have none.

v_gene	abundance	j_gene	d_gene	CDR3aa	CDR3nt
TRBV4-3	-	TRBJ1-4	TRBD1	CASSQDPGTDATNEKLFF	TGCGCCAGCAGCCAAGATCCGGGGACAGATGCAACTAATGAAAAACTGTTTTTT
TRBV20-1	-	TRBJ1-4	-	CSARDLTDEELFF	TGCAGTGCTAGAGATCTCACGGATGAAGAACTGTTTTTT
TRBV6-2/TRBV6-3	few	TRBJ2-5	TRBD2	CASSFSDLRGAQYF	TGTGCCAGCAGTTTTTCGGACCTCCGGGGGGCCCAGTACTTC
TRBV4-1	-	TRBJ1-2	TRBD1	CASSQDLGTGGAGGYTF	TGCGCCAGCAGCCAAGATCTCGGGACAGGGGGCGCAGGTGGCTACACCTTC
TRBV19	once	TRBJ1-1	-	CASSIAVNSEAFF	TGTGCCAGTAGTATAGCGGTGAACTCTGAAGCTTTCTTT
TRBV6-2/TRBV6-3	-	TRBJ2-2	TRBD1	CASRIQGSGELFF	TGTGCCAGCAGGATACAGGGGAGCGGGGAGCTGTTTTTT
TRBV9	-	TRBJ2-1	-	CASSVDYNEQFF	TGTGCCAGCAGCGTGGATTACAATGAGCAGTTCTTC
TRBV2	-	TRBJ2-2	-	CASSVFTGELFF	TGTGCCAGCAGTGTTTTCACCGGGGAGCTGTTTTTT
TRBV4-2	-	TRBJ2-1	-	CASSRRKSSYNEQFF	TGTGCCAGCAGCCGGCGGAAAAGCTCCTACAATGAGCAGTTCTTC
TRBV3-1	-	TRBJ2-1	-	CASSQLGESGNEQFF	TGTGCCAGCAGCCAGCTGGGGGAGTCGGGGAATGAGCAGTTCTTC
TRBV4-3	-	TRBJ2-1	-	CASNQGWDNSYNEQFF	TGCGCCAGCAACCAAGGATGGGACAATTCCTACAATGAGCAGTTCTTC
TRBV6-5	-	TRBJ1-2	-	CASASGDYGYTF	TGTGCCAGCGCCTCAGGCGACTATGGCTACACCTTC
TRBV28	few	TRBJ1-2	-	CASGGGVPYGYTF	TGTGCCAGCGGGGGGGGAGTACCGTATGGCTACACCTTC
TRBV27	-	TRBJ2-7	TRBD1	CASSLATGGEQYF	TGTGCCAGCAGCCTTGCGACAGGGGGGGAGCAGTACTTC
TRBV6-2/TRBV6-3	-	TRBJ1-1	-	CASSYAAGDQQYTEAFF	TGTGCCAGCAGTTATGCGGCGGGGGACCAACAATACACTGAAGCTTTCTTT
TRBV27	-	TRBJ2-7	TRBD2	CASSPTGGLAYEQYF	TGTGCCAGCAGTCCAACTGGAGGACTAGCCTACGAGCAGTACTTC
TRBV4-2	-	TRBJ2-7	TRBD2	CASSPEAGGVYEQYF	TGTGCCAGCAGCCCCGAGGCGGGAGGGGTCTACGAGCAGTACTTC
TRBV29-1	few	TRBJ1-1	-	CSVTRLGEAFF	TGCAGCGTTACGCGGTTAGGTGAAGCTTTCTTT
TRBV4-3	few	TRBJ1-4	-	CASSQDISDNEKLFF	TGCGCCAGCAGCCAAGACATCTCCGATAATGAAAAACTGTTTTTT
TRBV7-9	-	TRBJ2-7	-	CTSSLGLVGIEYEQYF	TGTACCAGCAGCTTAGGTTTGGTAGGGATAGAATACGAGCAGTACTTC
TRBV28	-	TRBJ2-7	TRBD2	CASSSHIGRAKLTAYEQYF	TGTGCCAGCAGTTCACATATAGGGAGGGCGAAGCTTACAGCCTACGAGCAGTACTTC
TRBV7-9	-	TRBJ2-2	TRBD2	CASSLWTSGKSLNTGELFF	TGTGCCAGCAGCTTATGGACTAGCGGGAAATCCTTGAACACCGGGGAGCTGTTTTTT
TRBV15	once	TRBJ1-5	-	CATSTLQGQPQHF	TGTGCCACCAGCACCCTCCAAGGTCAGCCCCAGCATTTT
TRBV6-6	-	TRBJ2-2	-	CASSPLSGSYTGELFF	TGTGCCAGCAGTCCTCTTTCCGGGTCTTACACCGGGGAGCTGTTTTTT
TRBV15	few	TRBJ2-2	TRBD2	CAPSRERDGIGGGAQTGELFF	TGTGCCCCCAGCAGAGAACGGGATGGGATTGGCGGGGGGGCACAGACCGGGGAGCTGTTTTTT
TRBV4-2	-	TRBJ2-2	-	CASSQHQTVTGELFF	TGTGCCAGCAGCCAACACCAAACCGTCACCGGGGAGCTGTTTTTT
TRBV28	-	TRBJ1-1	-	CASSLANEAFF	TGTGCCAGCAGTTTGGCTAATGAAGCTTTCTTT
TRBV27	-	TRBJ1-2	-	CASSFLLGSGYGYTF	TGTGCCAGCAGTTTCCTTTTGGGGAGCGGCTATGGCTACACCTTC
TRBV6-2/TRBV6-3	-	TRBJ1-1	-	CASSYPLPNTEAFF	TGTGCCAGCAGTTACCCCCTCCCGAACACTGAAGCTTTCTTT
TRBV3-1	few	TRBJ2-2	TRBD2	CASSQGMRGLAGCEITGELFF	TGTGCCAGCAGCCAAGGAATGAGGGGACTAGCGGGATGTGAGATCACCGGGGAGCTGTTTTTT
TRBV28	-	TRBJ2-2	-	CASSFGLNTGQLFF	TGTGCCAGCAGTTTTGGCCTGAACACCGGTCAGCTGTTTTTT
TRBV16	-	TRBJ1-2	-	CASNQSVWRRGYTF	TGTGCCAGCAACCAATCAGTATGGCGGAGAGGCTACACCTTC
TRBV15	-	TRBJ1-3	-	CATSVDGSSGNTIYF	TGTGCCACCAGCGTCGACGGAAGCTCTGGAAACACCATATATTTT
TRBV6-6	-	TRBJ2-1	-	CASKPDGPADNEQFF	TGTGCCAGCAAACCCGACGGGCCTGCCGACAATGAGCAGTTCTTC
TRBV15	-	TRBJ1-5	-	CATSREQVDQPQHF	TGTGCCACCAGCAGAGAACAGGTAGATCAGCCCCAGCATTTT
TRBV5-1	few	TRBJ1-2	-	CASSPGTGRGYTF	TGCGCCAGCAGCCCGGGAACAGGGCGAGGCTACACCTTC
TRBV7-6	-	TRBJ2-1	-	CASSLEISYNEQFF	TGTGCCAGCAGCTTAGAGATAAGTTACAATGAGCAGTTCTTC
TRBV6-2/TRBV6-3	-	TRBJ2-3	-	CASSLGTDTQYF	TGTGCCAGCAGTTTGGGGACAGATACGCAGTATTTT
TRBV4-3	-	TRBJ1-5	-	CASSQDISDNQPQHF	TGCGCCAGCAGCCAAGATATTAGCGACAATCAGCCCCAGCATTTT
TRBV19	-	TRBJ2-2	-	CASSIEALAQLGTGELFF	TGTGCCAGTAGTATAGAGGCCCTGGCACAGCTAGGCACCGGGGAGCTGTTTTTT
TRBV28	once	TRBJ2-5	TRBD1	CASLRTGQETQYF	TGTGCCAGCCTCAGGACAGGGCAGGAGACCCAGTACTTC
TRBV2	once	TRBJ1-3	-	CASRDLDLSGNTIYF	TGTGCCAGCAGAGACCTGGATCTCTCTGGAAACACCATATATTTT
TRBV25-1	-	TRBJ1-4	TRBD1	CASSGTGGREKLFF	TGTGCCAGCAGTGGGACAGGGGGAAGGGAAAAACTGTTTTTT
TRBV25-1	-	TRBJ2-2	TRBD1	CASSVGTGDTGELFF	TGTGCCAGCAGTGTCGGGACAGGGGATACCGGGGAGCTGTTTTTT